A single count supports the clone carrying this T cell receptor beta chain. Its antigen is unidentified. With survey level as its setting, the immunoSEQ assay was v3.0. Sequencing used immunoSEQ multiplex PCR; TCRdb keeps in-frame clones, though not all of them. This table holds 30,000 or so clones, around 80% found once. This sample stems from a study of long-term antiretroviral therapy in people with HIV. Across the whole study: Collection dates of the earliest samples fall about a decade before the 2015 immediate-ART recommendation. General study results and limits: The clones with expansion before ART were dominant in the repertoire at all time points.

Per the germline V gene, CDR1 is SEHNR and CDR2 is FQNEAQ (reference sequence). The CDR3 length is 18 residues. Germline trimming cut 1 base from V and 2 bases from J; bases unmatched to any gene: 11. The source material was unsorted PBMCs, sampled 1.5 years before starting antiretroviral therapy. This TCR came from a man between 18 and 29 years old with HIV. V gene TRBV7-9 combines with J gene TRBJ2-3, with TRBD2 matching 8 bases. CDR3: CASSLGLAGRHYTDTQYF. The CDR3 bases are TGTGCCAGCAGCTTAGGATTAGCGGGGCGCCATTACACAGATACGCAGTATTTT.